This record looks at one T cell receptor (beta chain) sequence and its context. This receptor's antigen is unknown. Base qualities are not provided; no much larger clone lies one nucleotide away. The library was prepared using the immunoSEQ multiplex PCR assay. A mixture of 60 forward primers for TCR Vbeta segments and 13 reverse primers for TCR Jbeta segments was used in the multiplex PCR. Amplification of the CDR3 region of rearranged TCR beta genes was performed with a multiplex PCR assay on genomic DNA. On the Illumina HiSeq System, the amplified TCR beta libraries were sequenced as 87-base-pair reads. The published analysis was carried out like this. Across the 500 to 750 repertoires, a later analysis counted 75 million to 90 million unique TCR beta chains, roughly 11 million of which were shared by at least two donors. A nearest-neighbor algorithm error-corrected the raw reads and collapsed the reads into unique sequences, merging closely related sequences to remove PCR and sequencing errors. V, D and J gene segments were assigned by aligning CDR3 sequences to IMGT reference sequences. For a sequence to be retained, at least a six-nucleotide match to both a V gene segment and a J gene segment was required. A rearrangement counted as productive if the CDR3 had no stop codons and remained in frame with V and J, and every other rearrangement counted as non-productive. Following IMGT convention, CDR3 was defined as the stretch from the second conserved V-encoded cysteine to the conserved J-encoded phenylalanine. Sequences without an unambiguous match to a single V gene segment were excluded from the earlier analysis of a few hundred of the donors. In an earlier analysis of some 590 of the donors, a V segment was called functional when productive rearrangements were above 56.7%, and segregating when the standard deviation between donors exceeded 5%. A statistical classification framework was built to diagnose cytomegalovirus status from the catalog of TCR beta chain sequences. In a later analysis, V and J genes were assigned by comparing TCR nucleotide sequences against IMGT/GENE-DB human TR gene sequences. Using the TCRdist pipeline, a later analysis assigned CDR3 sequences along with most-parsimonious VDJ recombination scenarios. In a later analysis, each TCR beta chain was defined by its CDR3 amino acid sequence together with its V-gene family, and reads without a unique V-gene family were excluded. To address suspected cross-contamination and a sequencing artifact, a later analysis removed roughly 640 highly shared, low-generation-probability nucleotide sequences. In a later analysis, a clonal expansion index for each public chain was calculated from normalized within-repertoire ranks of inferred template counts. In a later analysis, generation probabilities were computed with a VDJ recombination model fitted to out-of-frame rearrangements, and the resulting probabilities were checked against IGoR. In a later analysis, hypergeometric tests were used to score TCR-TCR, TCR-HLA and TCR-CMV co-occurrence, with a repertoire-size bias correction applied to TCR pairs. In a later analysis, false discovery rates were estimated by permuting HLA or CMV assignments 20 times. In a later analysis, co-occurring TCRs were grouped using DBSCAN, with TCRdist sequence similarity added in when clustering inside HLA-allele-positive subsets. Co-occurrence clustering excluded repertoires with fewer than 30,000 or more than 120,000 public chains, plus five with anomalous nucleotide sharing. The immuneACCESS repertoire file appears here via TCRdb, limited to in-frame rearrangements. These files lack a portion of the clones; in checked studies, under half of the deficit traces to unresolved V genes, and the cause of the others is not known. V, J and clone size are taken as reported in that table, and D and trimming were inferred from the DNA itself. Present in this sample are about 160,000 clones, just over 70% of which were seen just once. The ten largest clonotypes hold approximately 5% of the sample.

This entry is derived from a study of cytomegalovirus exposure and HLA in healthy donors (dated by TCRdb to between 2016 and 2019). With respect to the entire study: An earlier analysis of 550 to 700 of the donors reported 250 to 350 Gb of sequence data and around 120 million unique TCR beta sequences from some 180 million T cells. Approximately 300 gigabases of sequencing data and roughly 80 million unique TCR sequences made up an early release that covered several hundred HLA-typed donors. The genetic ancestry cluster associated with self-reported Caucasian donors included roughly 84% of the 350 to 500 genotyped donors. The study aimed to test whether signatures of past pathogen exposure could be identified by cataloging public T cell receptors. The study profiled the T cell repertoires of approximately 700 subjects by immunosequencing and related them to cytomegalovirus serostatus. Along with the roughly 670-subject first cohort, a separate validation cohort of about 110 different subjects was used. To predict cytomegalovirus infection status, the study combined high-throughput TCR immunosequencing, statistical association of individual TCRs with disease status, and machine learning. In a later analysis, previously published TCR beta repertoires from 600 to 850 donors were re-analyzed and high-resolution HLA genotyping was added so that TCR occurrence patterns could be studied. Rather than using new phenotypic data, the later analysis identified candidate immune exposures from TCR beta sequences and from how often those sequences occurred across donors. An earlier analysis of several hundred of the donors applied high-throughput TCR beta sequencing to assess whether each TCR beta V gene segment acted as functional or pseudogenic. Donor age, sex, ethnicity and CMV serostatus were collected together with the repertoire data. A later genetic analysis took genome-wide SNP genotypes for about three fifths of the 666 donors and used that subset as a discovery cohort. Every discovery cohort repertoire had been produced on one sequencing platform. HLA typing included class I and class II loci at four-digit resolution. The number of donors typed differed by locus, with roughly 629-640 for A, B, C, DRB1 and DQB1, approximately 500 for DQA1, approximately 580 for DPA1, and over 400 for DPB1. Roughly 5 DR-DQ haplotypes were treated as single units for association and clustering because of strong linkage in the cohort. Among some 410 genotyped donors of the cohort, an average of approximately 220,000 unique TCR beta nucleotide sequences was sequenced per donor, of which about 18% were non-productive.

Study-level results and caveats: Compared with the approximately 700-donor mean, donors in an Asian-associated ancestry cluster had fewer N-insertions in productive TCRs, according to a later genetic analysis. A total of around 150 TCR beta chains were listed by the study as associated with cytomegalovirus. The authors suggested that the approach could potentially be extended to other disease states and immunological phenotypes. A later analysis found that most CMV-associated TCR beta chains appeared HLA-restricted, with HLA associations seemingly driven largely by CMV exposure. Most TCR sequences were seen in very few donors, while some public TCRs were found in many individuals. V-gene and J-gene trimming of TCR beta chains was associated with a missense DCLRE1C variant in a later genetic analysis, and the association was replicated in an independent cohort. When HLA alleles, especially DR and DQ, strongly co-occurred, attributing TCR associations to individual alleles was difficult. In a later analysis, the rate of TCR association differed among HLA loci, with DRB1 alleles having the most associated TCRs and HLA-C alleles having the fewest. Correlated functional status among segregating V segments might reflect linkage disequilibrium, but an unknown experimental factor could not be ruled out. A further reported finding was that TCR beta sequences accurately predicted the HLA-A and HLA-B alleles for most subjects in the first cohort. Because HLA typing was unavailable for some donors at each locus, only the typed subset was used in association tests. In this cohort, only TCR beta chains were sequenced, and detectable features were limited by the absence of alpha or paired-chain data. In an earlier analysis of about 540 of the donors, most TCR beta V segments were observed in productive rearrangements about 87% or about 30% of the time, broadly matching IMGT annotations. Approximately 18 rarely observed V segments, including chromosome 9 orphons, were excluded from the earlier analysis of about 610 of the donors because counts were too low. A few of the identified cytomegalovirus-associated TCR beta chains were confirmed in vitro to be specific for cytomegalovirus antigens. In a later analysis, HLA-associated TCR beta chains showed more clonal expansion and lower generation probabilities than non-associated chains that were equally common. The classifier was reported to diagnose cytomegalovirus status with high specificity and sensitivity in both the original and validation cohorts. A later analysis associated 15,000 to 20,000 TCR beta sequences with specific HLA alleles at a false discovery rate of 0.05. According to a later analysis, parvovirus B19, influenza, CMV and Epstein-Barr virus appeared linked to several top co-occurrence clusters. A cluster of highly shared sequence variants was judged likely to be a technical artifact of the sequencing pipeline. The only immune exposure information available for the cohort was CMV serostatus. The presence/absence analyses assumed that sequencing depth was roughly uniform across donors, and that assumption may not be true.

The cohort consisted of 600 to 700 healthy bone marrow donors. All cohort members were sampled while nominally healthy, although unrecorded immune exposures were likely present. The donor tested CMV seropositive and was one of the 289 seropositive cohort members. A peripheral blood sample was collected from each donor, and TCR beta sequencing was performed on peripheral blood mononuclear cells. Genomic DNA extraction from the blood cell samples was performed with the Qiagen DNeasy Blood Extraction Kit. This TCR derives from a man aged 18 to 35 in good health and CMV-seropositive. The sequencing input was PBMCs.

The CDR3 protein: CASSAGLALEQYV. The base sequence is TGTGCCAGCAGCGCGGGACTAGCCCTCGAGCAGTACGTC. The chain is made from TRBV2 and TRBJ2-7; 9 middle bases align to TRBD2. Per the germline V gene, SNHLY is the CDR1 and FYNNEI is the CDR2. The CDR3 runs 13 amino acids, cysteine and valine included. Just the 39-base CDR3 DNA is kept, in frame starting at base 1. Trimming leaves V shorter by 6 bases and J shorter by 6 bases, with the junction holding 6 bases beyond the gene matches.